A selection of T cell receptor beta chains follows, all from one sample in a study of Graves' ophthalmopathy and Graves' hyperthyroidism. TCRdb reprocessed the multiplex PCR reads with MiXCR, giving one entry per CDR3 protein. The sample carries 680,000 or so distinct CDR3 sequences, about 20% recorded once. Sequencing input: peripheral blood. The receptor set was obtained from a woman between 18 and 29 years old with stable Graves' hyperthyroidism. Some clones in this sample may be carry-over from other donors' samples. CDR3s include the opening cysteine and the closing phenylalanine or tryptophan. A D gene is named only where the DNA matches it firmly. Clone size appears in some rows only: once, few, many, or a class for an expanded clone.

abundance,d_gene,j_gene,v_gene,CDR3aa,CDR3nt
many,NA,TRBJ2-7,TRBV4-1,CASSQGRAGVYEQCF,TGCGCCAGCAGCCAAGGAAGGGCCGGGGTCTACGAGCAGTGCTTC
once,TRBD1,TRBJ1-2,TRBV6-1,CASTRGQELSSYGYTF,TGTGCCAGCACTAGAGGACAGGAGCTCTCTTCCTATGGCTACACCTTC
NA,NA,TRBJ2-2,TRBV5-1,CASSLNRAGGSGELFF,TGCGCCAGCAGCTTGAACAGGGCAGGAGGAAGCGGGGAGCTGTTTTTT
NA,TRBD1,TRBJ2-7,TRBV5-5,CASSLVGQDLYEQYF,TGTGCCAGCAGCTTGGTCGGACAGGACCTCTACGAGCAGTACTTC
many,TRBD1,TRBJ1-6,TRBV7-9,CASSWTGGNSPLHF,TGTGCCAGCAGCTGGACAGGGGGTAATTCACCCCTCCACTTT
many,TRBD2,TRBJ2-5,TRBV7-2,CASSTAGTSYQYF,TGTGCCAGCAGCACCGCCGGGACTAGCTACCAGTACTTC
NA,TRBD2,TRBJ2-1,TRBV4-1,CASSQRGLAPNEQFF,TGCGCCAGCAGCCAACGTGGACTAGCCCCCAATGAGCAGTTCTTC
many,NA,TRBJ2-7,TRBV20-1,CSASGQYF,TGCAGTGCTAGTGGGCAGTACTTC
many,NA,TRBJ1-6,TRBV7-9,CASSFRQGSGNSPLHF,TGTGCCAGCAGCTTTCGTCAGGGGTCAGGGAATTCACCCCTCCACTTT
few,TRBD2,TRBJ2-5,TRBV5-1,CASSLDGLAGGETQYF,TGCGCCAGCAGCTTGGACGGACTAGCGGGGGGGGAGACCCAGTACTTC
many,NA,TRBJ1-6,TRBV7-3,CASSFRGVDSPLHF,TGTGCCAGCAGCTTCCGGGGCGTTGATTCACCCCTCCACTTT
NA,NA,TRBJ1-2,TRBV6-1,CASSHPGSRAGTF,TGTGCCAGCAGCCACCCGGGGAGTCGGGCGGGCACCTTC
NA,NA,TRBJ2-5,TRBV5-1,CASNPRGAEGTQYF,TGCGCCAGCAACCCCAGGGGTGCGGAAGGGACCCAGTACTTC
few,NA,TRBJ2-5,TRBV30,CAWSELGRRRETQYF,TGTGCCTGGAGTGAGTTGGGACGTAGGAGGGAGACCCAGTACTTC
many,NA,TRBJ1-2,TRBV19,CASTGEEINGYTF,TGTGCCAGTACCGGAGAGGAAATCAATGGCTACACCTTC
few,NA,TRBJ2-3,TRBV20-1,CSATGTATDTQYF,TGCAGTGCTACCGGGACTGCAACGGATACGCAGTATTTT
many,NA,TRBJ1-2,TRBV6-5,CASSLMGGYGYTF,TGTGCCAGCAGCTTAATGGGGGGCTATGGCTACACCTTC
many,NA,TRBJ1-1,TRBV6-5,CASSYSSKGYMNTEAFF,TGTGCCAGCAGTTACTCGTCGAAGGGATACATGAACACTGAAGCTTTCTTT
few,NA,TRBJ1-2,TRBV12-3/TRBV12-4,CASSLEYRSGYTF,TGTGCCAGCAGTTTAGAGTACAGGTCTGGCTACACCTTC
many,NA,TRBJ1-5,TRBV19,CASSESDSNQPQHF,TGTGCCAGTAGCGAATCAGACAGCAATCAGCCCCAGCATTTT
few,TRBD1,TRBJ1-2,TRBV6-1,CASSEDRDRWYGYTF,TGTGCCAGCAGTGAAGATAGGGACAGGTGGTACGGCTACACCTTC
NA,NA,TRBJ2-7,TRBV28,CASIKTGGDYEQYF,TGTGCCAGCATCAAGACAGGAGGGGATTACGAGCAGTACTTC
many,TRBD1,TRBJ1-2,TRBV12-3/TRBV12-4,CASSSGQGNNYGYTF,TGTGCCAGCAGTTCAGGACAGGGGAATAACTATGGCTACACCTTC
many,NA,TRBJ2-7,TRBV12-3/TRBV12-4,CASSTDSYEQYF,TGTGCCAGCAGTACGGACTCCTACGAGCAGTACTTC
many,TRBD2,TRBJ2-7,TRBV6-1,CASSETSPSGEQYF,TGTGCCAGCAGTGAGACTAGTCCTAGCGGGGAGCAGTACTTC
NA,TRBD1,TRBJ1-1,TRBV18,CASSVGQGAINTEAFF,TGTGCCAGCTCGGTGGGACAGGGGGCTATTAACACTGAAGCTTTCTTT
many,NA,TRBJ2-5,TRBV11-2,CASSFWDETQYF,TGTGCCAGCAGCTTTTGGGACGAGACCCAGTACTTC
NA,NA,TRBJ2-7,TRBV20-1,CSAQELVGEQYF,TGCAGTGCCCAGGAATTGGTGGGCGAGCAGTACTTC
many,NA,TRBJ1-1,TRBV12-3/TRBV12-4,CASSLTTGFPEAFF,TGTGCCAGCAGTTTAACCACAGGGTTCCCTGAAGCTTTCTTT